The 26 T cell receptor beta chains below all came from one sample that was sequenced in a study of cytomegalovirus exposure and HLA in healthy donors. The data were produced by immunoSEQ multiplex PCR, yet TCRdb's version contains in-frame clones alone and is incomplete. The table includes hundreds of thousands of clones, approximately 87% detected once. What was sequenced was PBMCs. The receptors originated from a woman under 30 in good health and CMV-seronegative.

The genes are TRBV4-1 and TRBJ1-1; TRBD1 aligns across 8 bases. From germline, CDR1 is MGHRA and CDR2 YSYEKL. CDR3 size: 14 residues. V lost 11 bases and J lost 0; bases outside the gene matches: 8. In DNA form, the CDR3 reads TGCGCCGTCAGGGGGCCCCTTTTGAACACTGAAGCTTTCTTT. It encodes CAVRGPLLNTEAFF.

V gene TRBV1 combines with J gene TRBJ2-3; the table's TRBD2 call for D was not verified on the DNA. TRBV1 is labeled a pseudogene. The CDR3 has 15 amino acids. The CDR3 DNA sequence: TGCACCAGCAGTCCCCAGCGGGGGACCGGGGATACGCAGTATTTT. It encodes CTSSPQRGTGDTQYF.

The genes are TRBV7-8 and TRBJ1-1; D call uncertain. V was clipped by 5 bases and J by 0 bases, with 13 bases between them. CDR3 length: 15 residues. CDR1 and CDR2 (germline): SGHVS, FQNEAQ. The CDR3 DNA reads TGTGCCAGCAGCGTCCGGACCGGTATGAACACTGAAGCTTTCTTT. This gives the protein CASSVRTGMNTEAFF.

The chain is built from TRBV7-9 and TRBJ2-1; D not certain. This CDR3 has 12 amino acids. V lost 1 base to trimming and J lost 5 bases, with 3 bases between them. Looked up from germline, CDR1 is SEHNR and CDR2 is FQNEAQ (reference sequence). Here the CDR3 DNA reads TGTGCCAGCAGCTTAGATCACAATGAGCAGTTCTTC. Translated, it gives CASSLDHNEQFF. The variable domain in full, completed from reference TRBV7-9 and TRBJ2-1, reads DTGVSQNPRHKITKRGQNVTFRCDPISEHNRLYWYRQTLGQGPEFLTYFQNEAQLEKSRLLSDRFSAERPKGSFSTLEIQRTEQGDSAMYLCASSLDHNEQFFGPGTRLTVL.

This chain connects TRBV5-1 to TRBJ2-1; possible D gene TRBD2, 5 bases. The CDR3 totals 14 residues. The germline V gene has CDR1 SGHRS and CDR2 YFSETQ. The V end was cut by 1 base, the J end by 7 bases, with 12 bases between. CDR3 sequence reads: CASSLTAGVNEQFF. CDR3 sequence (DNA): TGCGCCAGCAGCTTGACGGCCGGGGTGAATGAGCAGTTCTTC.

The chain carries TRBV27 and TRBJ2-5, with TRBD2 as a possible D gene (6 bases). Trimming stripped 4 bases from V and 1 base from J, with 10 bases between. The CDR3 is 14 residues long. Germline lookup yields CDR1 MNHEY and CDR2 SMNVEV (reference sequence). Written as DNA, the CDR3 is TGTGCCAGCAGTTCCTTGGGGGGCCAAGAGACCCAGTACTTC. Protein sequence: CASSSLGGQETQYF.

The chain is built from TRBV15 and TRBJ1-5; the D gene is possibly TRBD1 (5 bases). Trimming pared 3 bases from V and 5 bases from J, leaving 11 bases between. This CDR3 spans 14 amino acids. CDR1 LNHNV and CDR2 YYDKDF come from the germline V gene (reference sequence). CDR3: CATSSLRVDQPQHF. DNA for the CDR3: TGTGCCACCAGCAGCCTCAGGGTAGATCAGCCCCAGCATTTT.

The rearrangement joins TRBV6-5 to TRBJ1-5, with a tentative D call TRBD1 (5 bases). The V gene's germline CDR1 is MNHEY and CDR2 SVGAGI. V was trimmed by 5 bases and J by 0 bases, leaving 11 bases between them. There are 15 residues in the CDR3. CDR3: CASSKGRYSNQPQHF. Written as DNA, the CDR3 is TGTGCCAGCAGTAAGGGGAGATATAGCAATCAGCCCCAGCATTTT.

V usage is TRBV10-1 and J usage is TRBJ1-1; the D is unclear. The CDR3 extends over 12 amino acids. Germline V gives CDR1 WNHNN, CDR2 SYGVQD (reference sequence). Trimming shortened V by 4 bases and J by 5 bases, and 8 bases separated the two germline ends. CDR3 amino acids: CASSAAGTEAFF. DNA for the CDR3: TGCGCCAGCAGTGCGGCGGGGACTGAAGCTTTCTTT.

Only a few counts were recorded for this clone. CDR3 loop: CASSSDDGSPLHF. The DNA for the CDR3 is TGTGCCAGCAGTTCCGACGATGGCTCACCCCTCCACTTT. J is TRBJ1-6 and V is TRBV27; D is uncertain. Deletions cut 4 bases from V and 10 bases from J, with 11 bases between. This CDR3 contains 13 residues. Germline V gives CDR1 MNHEY, CDR2 SMNVEV (reference sequence).

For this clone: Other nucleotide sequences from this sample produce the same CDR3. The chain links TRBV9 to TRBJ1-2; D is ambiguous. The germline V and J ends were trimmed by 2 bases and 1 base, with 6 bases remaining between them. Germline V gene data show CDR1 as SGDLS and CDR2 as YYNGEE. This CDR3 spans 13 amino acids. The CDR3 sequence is CASSVGDNYGYTF. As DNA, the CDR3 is TGTGCCAGCAGCGTCGGGGATAACTATGGCTACACCTTC.

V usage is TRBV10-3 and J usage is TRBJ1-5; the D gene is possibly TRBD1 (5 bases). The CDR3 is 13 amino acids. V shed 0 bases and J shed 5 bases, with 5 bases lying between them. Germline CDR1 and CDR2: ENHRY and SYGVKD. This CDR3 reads CAISESGDQPQHF. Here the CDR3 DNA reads TGTGCCATCAGTGAGTCGGGGGATCAGCCCCAGCATTTT.

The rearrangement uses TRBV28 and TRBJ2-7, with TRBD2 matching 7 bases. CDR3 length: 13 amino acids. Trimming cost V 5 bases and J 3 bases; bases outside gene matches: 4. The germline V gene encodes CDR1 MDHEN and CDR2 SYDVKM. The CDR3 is CASSTPGGYEQYF. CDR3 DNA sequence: TGTGCCAGCAGTACCCCGGGGGGCTACGAGCAGTACTTC.

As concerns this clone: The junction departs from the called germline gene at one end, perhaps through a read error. The CDR3 DNA follows: TGTGCTAGCAGCCCTAGCGGTAGCACAGATACGCAGTATTTT. Protein sequence: CASSPSGSTDTQYF. V is TRBV7-7 and J is TRBJ2-3, with 7 positions matching TRBD2. This CDR3 is built from 14 residues. The germline V gene has CDR1 SSHAT and CDR2 FNYEAQ (reference sequence). The entire variable domain, with the rest obtained from reference TRBV7-7 and TRBJ2-3, is as follows: GAGVSQSPRYKVTKRGQDVTLRCDPISSHATLYWYQQALGQGPEFLTYFNYEAQPDKSGLPSDRFSAERPEGSISTLTIQRTEQRDSAMYRCASSPSGSTDTQYFGPGTRLTVL.

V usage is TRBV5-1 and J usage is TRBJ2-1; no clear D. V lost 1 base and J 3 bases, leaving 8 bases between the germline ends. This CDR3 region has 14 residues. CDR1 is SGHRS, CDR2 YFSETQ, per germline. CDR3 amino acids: CASSLSRRYNEQFF. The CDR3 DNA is TGCGCCAGCAGCTTGTCCCGCCGCTACAATGAGCAGTTCTTC.

Here the CDR3 DNA reads TGTGCCAGCAGTGGAAACAGGGACGTCTACGAGCAGTACTTC. It translates to CASSGNRDVYEQYF. The chain recombines TRBV6-1 with TRBJ2-7; D might be TRBD1 (6 bases). The length of the CDR3 is 14 residues. CDR1 and CDR2 from the germline V gene are MNHNS and SASEGT. Trimming shortened V by 4 bases and J by 3 bases, and 13 bases separated the two germline ends.

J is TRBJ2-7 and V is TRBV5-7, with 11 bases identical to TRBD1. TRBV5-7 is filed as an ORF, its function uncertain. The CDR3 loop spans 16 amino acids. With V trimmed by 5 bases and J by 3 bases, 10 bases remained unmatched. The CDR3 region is CASRHRVGTGGYEQYF. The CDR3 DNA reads TGTGCCAGCAGGCATCGGGTGGGGACAGGGGGCTACGAGCAGTACTTC.

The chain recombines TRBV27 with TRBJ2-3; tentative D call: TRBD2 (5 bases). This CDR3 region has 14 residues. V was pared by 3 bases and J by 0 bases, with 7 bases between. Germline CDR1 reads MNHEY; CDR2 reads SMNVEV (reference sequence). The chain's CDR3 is CASSFTGSTDTQYF. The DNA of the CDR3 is TGTGCCAGCAGTTTCACGGGGAGCACAGATACGCAGTATTTT.

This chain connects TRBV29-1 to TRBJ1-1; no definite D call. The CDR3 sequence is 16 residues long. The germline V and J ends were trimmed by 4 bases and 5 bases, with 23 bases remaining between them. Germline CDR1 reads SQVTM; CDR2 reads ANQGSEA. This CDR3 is CSVAPDRRAPGTEAFF. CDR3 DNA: TGCAGCGTTGCCCCCGACCGACGGGCCCCTGGGACTGAAGCTTTCTTT.

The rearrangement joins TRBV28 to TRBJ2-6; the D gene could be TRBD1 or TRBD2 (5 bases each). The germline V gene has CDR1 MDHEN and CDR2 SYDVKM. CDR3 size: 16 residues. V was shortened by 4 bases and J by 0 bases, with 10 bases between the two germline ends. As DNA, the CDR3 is TGTGCCAGCAGTTGGGACCGTCGCTCTGGGGCCAACGTCCTGACTTTC. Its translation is CASSWDRRSGANVLTF.

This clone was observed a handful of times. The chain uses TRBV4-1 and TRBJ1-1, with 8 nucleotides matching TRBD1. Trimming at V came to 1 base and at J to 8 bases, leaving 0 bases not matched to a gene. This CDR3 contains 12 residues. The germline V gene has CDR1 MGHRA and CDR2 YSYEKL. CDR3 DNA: TGCGCCAGCAGCCAAGGGGACAGGGAAGCTTTCTTT. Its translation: CASSQGDREAFF.

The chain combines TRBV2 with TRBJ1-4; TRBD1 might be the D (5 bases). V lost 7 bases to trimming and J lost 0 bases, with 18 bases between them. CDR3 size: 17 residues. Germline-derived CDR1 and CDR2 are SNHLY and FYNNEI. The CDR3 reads CASTRQRRIATNEKLFF. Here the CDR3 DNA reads TGTGCCAGCACCCGACAGCGAAGAATTGCAACTAATGAAAAACTGTTTTTT.

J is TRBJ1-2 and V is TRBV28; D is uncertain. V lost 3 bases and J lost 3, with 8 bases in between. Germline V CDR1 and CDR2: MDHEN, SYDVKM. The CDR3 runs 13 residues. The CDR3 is CASSFPQDYGYTF. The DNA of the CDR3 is TGTGCCAGCAGTTTTCCTCAGGACTATGGCTACACCTTC.

The CDR3 DNA reads as TGTGCCAGCACCTCGCGGGAGAAACGGAACACTGAAGCTTTCTTT. Protein sequence: CASTSREKRNTEAFF. This sequence joins TRBV6-5 and TRBJ1-1, with D uncertain. Trimming stripped 7 bases from V and 1 base from J, with 16 bases between. The length of the CDR3 is 15 residues. The germline V gene encodes CDR1 MNHEY and CDR2 SVGAGI.

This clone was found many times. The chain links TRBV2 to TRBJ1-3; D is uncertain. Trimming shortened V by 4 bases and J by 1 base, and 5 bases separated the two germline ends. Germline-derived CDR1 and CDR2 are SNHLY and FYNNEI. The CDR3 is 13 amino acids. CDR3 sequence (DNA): TGTGCCAGCAGTGCGGGTTCTGGAAACACCATATATTTT. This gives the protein CASSAGSGNTIYF.

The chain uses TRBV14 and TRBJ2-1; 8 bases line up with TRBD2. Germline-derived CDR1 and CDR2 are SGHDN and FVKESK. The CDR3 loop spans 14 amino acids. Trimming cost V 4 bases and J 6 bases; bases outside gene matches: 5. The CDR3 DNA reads TGTGCCAGCAGCCTTCGGGGGGGGAGCAATGAGCAGTTCTTC. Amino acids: CASSLRGGSNEQFF.